This T cell receptor beta chain emerged from a study of T cell repertoires in cytomegalovirus infection. TCRdb reprocessed the reads with MiXCR, giving one entry per CDR3 protein. The data contain around 350,000 distinct CDR3 sequences, roughly 18% of them singletons. CDR3 length: 14 amino acids. Trimming removed 5 bases from V and 4 bases from J; junction bases left unmatched: 4. From germline, CDR1 is SGHVS and CDR2 FQNEAQ. This clonotype was observed at least ten times. The source is a human donor in good health (CMV status not recorded). Some clones in this sample may be carry-over from other donors' samples. This sequence joins TRBV7-8 and TRBJ2-1; 8 nucleotides agree with TRBD1. Sequencing was done on a sample of PBMCs. CDR3 sequence: CASSLRQGYNEQFF. In DNA, the CDR3 is TGTGCCAGCAGCCTACGACAGGGGTACAATGAGCAGTTCTTC.